Below, 15 T cell receptor beta chains from the same sample are listed, as sequenced in a study of Ad26.COV2.S vaccination and SARS-CoV-2 variants. Indicated treatment: approximately 18 received Ad26.COV2.S at low or high dose, single or two shots; roughly five received placebo; per-sample allocation not given. Day 63 after the first injection of vaccine or placebo was the sampling time. Sequenced by immunoSEQ multiplex PCR; TCRdb stores in-frame clones only, minus some. The table has about 320,000 clones, about 85% seen once. Sequencing was performed on peripheral blood, taken in a trial of Ad26.COV2.S vaccine versus placebo. These TCRs come from a person between 18 and 65 years old who received the Ad26.COV2.S COVID-19 vaccine or a placebo.

The chain uses TRBV7-9 and TRBJ1-2; tentative D call: TRBD1 (6 bases). Germline V gene lookup returns CDR1 SEHNR and CDR2 FQNEAQ (reference sequence). This CDR3 is built from 14 residues. V lost 2 bases to trimming and J lost 2 bases, with 9 bases between them. The CDR3 is CASSLNRANYGYTF. The DNA of the CDR3 is TGTGCCAGCAGCTTAAACAGGGCGAACTATGGCTACACCTTC.

CDR3 sequence: CATHRTGGEQYF. The CDR3 DNA is TGTGCCACCCACCGGACAGGCGGCGAGCAGTACTTC. The chain has TRBV10-3 and TRBJ2-7, with TRBD1 identical over 7 bases. CDR1 and CDR2 (germline): ENHRY, SYGVKD. The CDR3 is 12 amino acids. V shed 10 bases and J 6 bases; nucleotides not matched to a gene: 9.

The chain recombines TRBV5-8 with TRBJ1-4, with 10 nucleotides matching TRBD1. The V gene end was trimmed by 3 bases and the J gene end by 6 bases; junction bases not matched to a gene: 5. The V gene's germline CDR1 is SGHTS and CDR2 YDEGEE. The CDR3 runs 15 residues. CDR3 DNA: TGTGCCAGCAGCTCCGGGACAGGGGCATATGAAAAACTGTTTTTT. It specifies CASSSGTGAYEKLFF. Based on the CDR3 plus reference TRBV5-8 and TRBJ1-4, the full variable domain is EAGVTQSPTHLIKTRGQQATLRCSPISGHTSVYWYQQALGLGLQFLLWYDEGEERNRGNFPPRFSGRQFPNYSSELNVNALELEDSALYLCASSSGTGAYEKLFFGSGTQLSVL.

The chain joins TRBV2 to TRBJ2-7, with a weak D call TRBD1 (5 bases). The CDR3 loop spans 12 amino acids. Germline V gives CDR1 SNHLY, CDR2 FYNNEI. Trimming removed 7 bases at V and 1 base at J, with 8 bases between. The CDR3 DNA follows: TGTGCCAGCACCCAGGGATCCTACGAGCAGTACTTC. Residues: CASTQGSYEQYF.

This chain joins TRBV6-6 and TRBJ2-7; the match to TRBD1 covers 7 bases. CDR3 length: 13 amino acids. Germline trimming cut 2 bases from V and 3 bases from J; bases unmatched to any gene: 1. Germline V gene lookup returns CDR1 MNHNY and CDR2 SVGAGI (reference sequence). CDR3 loop: CASSYRQGYEQYF. CDR3 DNA: TGTGCCAGCAGTTACCGACAGGGCTACGAGCAGTACTTC.

This chain links TRBV6-1 with TRBJ1-1; D is perhaps TRBD1 (5 bases). This CDR3 region has 13 residues. Germline values: CDR1 MNHNS, CDR2 SASEGT. Trimming stripped 1 base from V and 10 bases from J, with 13 bases between. This CDR3 reads CASSEGKRRGAFF. CDR3 DNA sequence: TGTGCCAGCAGTGAAGGGAAGAGAAGGGGAGCTTTCTTT.

In regard to this clone: At the DNA level, this CDR3 is encoded by other sequences in the same sample as well. The chain links TRBV5-6 to TRBJ2-4, with TRBD2 identical over 7 bases. The germline CDR1 and CDR2 sequences are SGHDT and YYEEEE. Unmatched junction bases numbered 3, after V lost 0 bases and J lost 0 bases. This CDR3 region has 16 residues. The CDR3 here is CASSLGSGLAKNIQYF. CDR3 sequence (DNA): TGTGCCAGCAGCTTGGGTAGCGGGCTAGCCAAAAACATTCAGTACTTC.

The chain is built from TRBV4-1 and TRBJ2-1; either TRBD1 or TRBD2 may supply D (5 bases each). CDR1 is MGHRA and CDR2 is YSYEKL in the germline V gene. V lost 4 bases and J 10 bases, leaving 20 bases between the germline ends. This CDR3 is 15 amino acids long. The CDR3 region has the DNA TGCGCCAGCAGCCCCCGGGACCGCGGCTCAAGGGAGCAGTTCTTC. Amino acids: CASSPRDRGSREQFF.

The rearrangement links TRBV9 to TRBJ1-3, with D maybe TRBD1 (5 bases). The CDR3 contains 16 residues. V was cut by 0 bases and J by 2 bases, with 12 bases left in between. The germline V gene encodes CDR1 SGDLS and CDR2 YYNGEE. The CDR3 reads CASSVEVGAAGNTIYF. In nucleotides, the CDR3 is TGTGCCAGCAGCGTAGAAGTAGGGGCTGCTGGAAACACCATATATTTT.

This sequence joins TRBV5-4 and TRBJ2-5, with 8 bases lining up with TRBD2. The CDR3 extends over 15 amino acids. Germline loops: CDR1 SGHNT, CDR2 YYREEE (reference sequence). V lost 4 bases to trimming and J lost 1 base; unmatched junction nucleotides: 6. The CDR3 region has the DNA TGTGCCAGCAGCCCTGAGCGGGGGACCCAAGAGACCCAGTACTTC. Translated, it gives CASSPERGTQETQYF.

The chain employs TRBV25-1 and TRBJ2-1; 11 nucleotides match TRBD1. The V segment lost 8 bases and the J segment 7 bases; nucleotides outside the gene matches: 7. Looked up from germline, CDR1 is MGHDK and CDR2 is SYGVNS. The CDR3 covers 14 residues. CDR3 DNA: TGTGCCAGCGGGGGGACAGGGGGGCAGAATGAGCAGTTCTTC. This codes for CASGGTGGQNEQFF.

A remark on this clone: Other DNA sequences in the same sample also yield this CDR3. V is TRBV2 and J is TRBJ1-2; D call uncertain. The V end lost 3 bases, the J end lost 2 bases, and 4 bases lay between the germline ends. The CDR3 has 12 residues. Per germline, CDR1 SNHLY and CDR2 FYNNEI. CDR3 nucleotides: TGTGCCAGCAGTGATGTAAACTATGGCTACACCTTC. It translates to CASSDVNYGYTF.

J is TRBJ1-6 and V is TRBV28; TRBD1 matches 7 bases. The CDR3 consists of 15 residues. Germline CDR1 MDHEN, CDR2 SYDVKM. V shed 7 bases and J 4 bases; nucleotides not matched to a gene: 7. The DNA of the CDR3 is TGTGCCAGCACCTCTCCGGGACAGTATAATTCACCCCTCCACTTT. Encoded protein: CASTSPGQYNSPLHF.

The chain couples TRBV5-5 to TRBJ1-4; 7 nucleotides line up with TRBD1. This CDR3 comprises 17 residues. V shed 6 bases, J shed 5 bases, and the junction held 16 bases outside the gene matches. Germline V CDR1 and CDR2: SGHKS, YYEKEE (reference sequence). CDR3 protein: CASTHRGGNFGNEKLFF. The CDR3 DNA is TGTGCCAGCACCCACAGGGGAGGGAATTTCGGAAATGAAAAACTGTTTTTT.

V is TRBV5-4 and J is TRBJ1-2, with TRBD1 identical over 7 bases. The CDR3 loop spans 16 amino acids. CDR1 and CDR2 (germline): SGHNT, YYREEE (reference sequence). V lost 3 bases and J lost 1; bases outside the gene matches: 9. CDR3 amino acids: CASSSGTASFNYGYTF. The CDR3 nucleotides are TGTGCCAGCAGCTCTGGGACAGCCAGCTTTAACTATGGCTACACCTTC.